The source of this TCR beta chain is a study of T cell changes during pregnancy in multiple sclerosis. The repertoire was sequenced with immunoSEQ multiplex PCR; TCRdb's copy has only in-frame clones and lacks some. Seen here are about 60,000 clones, over 85% observed once, and the top ten hold 3% to 4%. With 5 bases clipped from V and 1 base from J, the junction kept 1 base outside the gene matches. Germline CDR1 reads SGHDT; CDR2 reads YYEEEE. CDR3 length equals 13 residues. Here the sequenced sample was CD8+ T cells from peripheral blood mononuclear cells, taken in the second trimester of pregnancy. This clonotype was sampled from a female donor with multiple sclerosis, enrolled in a pregnancy study. The rearrangement uses TRBV5-6 and TRBJ2-7; TRBD1 matches 9 bases. The CDR3 loop reads CASRGQGSYEQYF. The DNA for the CDR3 is TGTGCCAGCAGGGGACAGGGTTCCTACGAGCAGTACTTC. Based on the CDR3 plus reference TRBV5-6 and TRBJ2-7, the full variable domain is DAGVTQSPTHLIKTRGQQVTLRCSPKSGHDTVSWYQQALGQGPQFIFQYYEEEERQRGNFPDRFSGHQFPNYSSELNVNALLLGDSALYLCASRGQGSYEQYFGPGTRLTVT.